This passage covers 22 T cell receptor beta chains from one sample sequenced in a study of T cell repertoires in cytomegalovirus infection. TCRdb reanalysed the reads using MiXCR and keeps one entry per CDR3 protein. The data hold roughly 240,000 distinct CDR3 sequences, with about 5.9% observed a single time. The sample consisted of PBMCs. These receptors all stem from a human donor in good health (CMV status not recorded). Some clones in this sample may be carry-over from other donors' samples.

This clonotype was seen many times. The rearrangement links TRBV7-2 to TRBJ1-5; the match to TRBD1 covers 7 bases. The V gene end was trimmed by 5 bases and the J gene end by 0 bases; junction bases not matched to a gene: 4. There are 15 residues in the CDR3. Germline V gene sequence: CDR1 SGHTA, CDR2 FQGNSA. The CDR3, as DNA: TGTGCCAGCAGCCCCGGGACAGCTAGCAATCAGCCCCAGCATTTT. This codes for CASSPGTASNQPQHF.

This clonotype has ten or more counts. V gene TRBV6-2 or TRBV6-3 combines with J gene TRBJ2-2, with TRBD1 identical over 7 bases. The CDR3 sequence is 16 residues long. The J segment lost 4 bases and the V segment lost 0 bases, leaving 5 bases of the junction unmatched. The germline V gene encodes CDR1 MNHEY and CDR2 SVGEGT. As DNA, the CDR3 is TGTGCCAGCAGTTACTCTACCGGGACAGCCACCGGGGAGCTGTTTTTT. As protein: CASSYSTGTATGELFF.

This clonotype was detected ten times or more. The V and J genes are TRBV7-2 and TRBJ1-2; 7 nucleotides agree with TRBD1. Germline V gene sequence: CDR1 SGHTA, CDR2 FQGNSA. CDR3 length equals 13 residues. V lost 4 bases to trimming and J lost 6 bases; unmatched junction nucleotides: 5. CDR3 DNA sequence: TGTGCCAGCAGCTCCCGGGACAGAAATGGCTACACCTTC. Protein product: CASSSRDRNGYTF.

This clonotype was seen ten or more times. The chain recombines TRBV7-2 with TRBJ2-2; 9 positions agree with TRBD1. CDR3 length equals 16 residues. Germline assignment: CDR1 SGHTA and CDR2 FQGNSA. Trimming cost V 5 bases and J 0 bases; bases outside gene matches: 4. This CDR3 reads CASSPWTGANTGELFF. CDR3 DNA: TGTGCCAGCAGCCCGTGGACAGGGGCGAACACCGGGGAGCTGTTTTTT.

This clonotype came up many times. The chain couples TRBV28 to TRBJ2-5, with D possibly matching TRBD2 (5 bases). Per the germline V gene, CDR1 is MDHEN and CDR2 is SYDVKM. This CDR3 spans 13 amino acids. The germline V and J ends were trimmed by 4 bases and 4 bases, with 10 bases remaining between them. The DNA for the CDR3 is TGTGCCAGCAGTTCGCGACTAAGAGAGACCCAGTACTTC. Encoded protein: CASSSRLRETQYF.

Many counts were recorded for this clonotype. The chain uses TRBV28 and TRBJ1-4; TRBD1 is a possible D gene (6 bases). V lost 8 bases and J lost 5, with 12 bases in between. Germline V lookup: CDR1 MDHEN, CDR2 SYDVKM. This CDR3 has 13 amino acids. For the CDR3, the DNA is TGTGCCAGCGTTTTGCAGGGGAATGAAAAACTGTTTTTT. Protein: CASVLQGNEKLFF.

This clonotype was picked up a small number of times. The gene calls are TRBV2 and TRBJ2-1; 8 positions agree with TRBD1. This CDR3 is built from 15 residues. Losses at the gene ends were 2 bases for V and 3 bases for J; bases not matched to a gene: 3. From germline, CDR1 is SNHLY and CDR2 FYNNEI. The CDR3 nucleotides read TGTGCCAGCAGTGAAAACAGGGGGTTCTACAATGAGCAGTTCTTC. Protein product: CASSENRGFYNEQFF. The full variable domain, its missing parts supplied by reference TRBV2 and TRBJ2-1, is EPEVTQTPSHQVTQMGQEVILRCVPISNHLYFYWYRQILGQKVEFLVSFYNNEISEKSEIFDDQFSVERPDGSNFTLKIRSTKLEDSAMYFCASSENRGFYNEQFFGPGTRLTVL.

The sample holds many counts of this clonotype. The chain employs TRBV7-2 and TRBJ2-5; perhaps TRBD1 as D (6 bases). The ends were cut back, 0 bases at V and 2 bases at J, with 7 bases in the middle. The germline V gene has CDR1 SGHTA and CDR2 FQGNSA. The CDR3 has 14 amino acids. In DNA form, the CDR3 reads TGTGCCAGCAGCTTAGCCACAGGGCAAGAGACCCAGTACTTC. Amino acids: CASSLATGQETQYF.

The CDR3 DNA reads TGCAGTGCTAGAGGGCTCCTCCAAGAGACCCAGTACTTC. Amino acids: CSARGLLQETQYF. The rearrangement joins TRBV20-1 to TRBJ2-5; D gene unclear. With 1 base removed from V and 1 base from J, the gap between germline ends came to 7 bases. The CDR3 spans 13 residues. The germline V gene has CDR1 DFQATT and CDR2 SNEGSKA (reference sequence).

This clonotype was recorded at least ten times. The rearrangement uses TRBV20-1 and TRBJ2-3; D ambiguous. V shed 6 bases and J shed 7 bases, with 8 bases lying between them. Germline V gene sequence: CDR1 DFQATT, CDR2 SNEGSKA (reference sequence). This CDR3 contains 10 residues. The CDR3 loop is CSAPLYTQYF. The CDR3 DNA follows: TGCAGTGCCCCGCTGTATACGCAGTATTTT.

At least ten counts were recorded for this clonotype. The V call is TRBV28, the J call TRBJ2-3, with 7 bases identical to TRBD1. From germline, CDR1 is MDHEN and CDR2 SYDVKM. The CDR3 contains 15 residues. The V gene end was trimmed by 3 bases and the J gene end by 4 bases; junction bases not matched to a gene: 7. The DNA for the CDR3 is TGTGCCAGCAGTTTGGGGACAGCACGATCAGATACGCAGTATTTT. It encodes CASSLGTARSDTQYF.

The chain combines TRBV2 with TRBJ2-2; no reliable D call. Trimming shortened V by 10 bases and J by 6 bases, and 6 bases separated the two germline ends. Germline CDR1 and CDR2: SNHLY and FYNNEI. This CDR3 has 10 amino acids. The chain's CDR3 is CATLAGELFF. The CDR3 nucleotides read TGTGCCACTTTAGCCGGGGAGCTGTTTTTT.

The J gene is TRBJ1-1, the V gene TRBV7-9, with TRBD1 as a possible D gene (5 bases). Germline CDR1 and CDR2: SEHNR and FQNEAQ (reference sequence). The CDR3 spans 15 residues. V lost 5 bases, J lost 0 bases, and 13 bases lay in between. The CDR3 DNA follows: TGTGCCAGCAGCAGGGGTGTTGTTGTGAACACTGAAGCTTTCTTT. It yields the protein CASSRGVVVNTEAFF. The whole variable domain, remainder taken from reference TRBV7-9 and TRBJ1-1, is DTGVSQNPRHKITKRGQNVTFRCDPISEHNRLYWYRQTLGQGPEFLTYFQNEAQLEKSRLLSDRFSAERPKGSFSTLEIQRTEQGDSAMYLCASSRGVVVNTEAFFGQGTRLTVV.

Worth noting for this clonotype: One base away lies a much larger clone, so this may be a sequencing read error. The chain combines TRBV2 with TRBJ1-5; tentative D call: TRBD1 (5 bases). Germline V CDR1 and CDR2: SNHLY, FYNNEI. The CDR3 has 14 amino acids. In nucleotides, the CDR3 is TGTGCCGGCAGGGATGGGCAGGGAAATCAGCCCCAGCATTTT. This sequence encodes CAGRDGQGNQPQHF.

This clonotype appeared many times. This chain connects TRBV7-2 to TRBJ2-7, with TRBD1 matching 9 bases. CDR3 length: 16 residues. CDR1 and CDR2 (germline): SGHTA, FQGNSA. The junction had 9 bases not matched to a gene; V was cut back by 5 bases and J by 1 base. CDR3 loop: CASSPPRQGDSYEQYF. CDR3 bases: TGTGCCAGCAGCCCTCCAAGACAGGGGGATTCCTACGAGCAGTACTTC.

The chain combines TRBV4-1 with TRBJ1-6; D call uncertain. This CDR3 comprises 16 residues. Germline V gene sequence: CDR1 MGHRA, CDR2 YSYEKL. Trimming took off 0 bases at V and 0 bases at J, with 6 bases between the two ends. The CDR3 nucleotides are TGCGCCAGCAGCCAAGAGCAGAGCTCCTATAATTCACCCCTCCACTTT. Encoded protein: CASSQEQSSYNSPLHF.

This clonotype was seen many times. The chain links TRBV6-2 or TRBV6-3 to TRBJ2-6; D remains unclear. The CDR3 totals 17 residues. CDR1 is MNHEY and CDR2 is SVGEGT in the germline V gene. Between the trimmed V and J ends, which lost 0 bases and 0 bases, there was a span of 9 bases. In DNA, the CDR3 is TGTGCCAGCAGTTACTCCTCGGCCCACTCTGGGGCCAACGTCCTGACTTTC. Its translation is CASSYSSAHSGANVLTF.

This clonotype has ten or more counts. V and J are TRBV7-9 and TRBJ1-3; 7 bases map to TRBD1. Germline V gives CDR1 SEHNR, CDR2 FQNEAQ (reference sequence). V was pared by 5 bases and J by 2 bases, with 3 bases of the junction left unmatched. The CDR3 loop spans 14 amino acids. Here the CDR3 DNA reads TGTGCCAGCAGCCTTGGACAGGCTGGAAACACCATATATTTT. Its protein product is CASSLGQAGNTIYF.

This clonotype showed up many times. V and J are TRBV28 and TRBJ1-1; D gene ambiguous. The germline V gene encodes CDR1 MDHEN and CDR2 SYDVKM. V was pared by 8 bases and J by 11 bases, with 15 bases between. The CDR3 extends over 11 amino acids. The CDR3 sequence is CASLERGLAFF. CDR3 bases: TGTGCCAGCCTAGAGAGAGGTTTGGCTTTCTTT.

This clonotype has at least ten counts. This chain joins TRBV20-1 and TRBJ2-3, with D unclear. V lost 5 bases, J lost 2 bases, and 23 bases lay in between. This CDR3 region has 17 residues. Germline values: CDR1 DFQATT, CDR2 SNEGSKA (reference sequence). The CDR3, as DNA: TGCAGTGCTCTCAACCTCAGGAGCCGGTTGATCACAGATACGCAGTATTTT. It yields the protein CSALNLRSRLITDTQYF.

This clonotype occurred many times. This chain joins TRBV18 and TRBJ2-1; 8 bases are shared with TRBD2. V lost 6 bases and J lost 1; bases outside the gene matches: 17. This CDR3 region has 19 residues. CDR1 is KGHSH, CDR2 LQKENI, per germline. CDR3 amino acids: CASSPFIPSGGTSYNEQFF. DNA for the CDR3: TGTGCCAGCTCCCCGTTTATCCCGAGCGGGGGAACATCCTACAATGAGCAGTTCTTC.

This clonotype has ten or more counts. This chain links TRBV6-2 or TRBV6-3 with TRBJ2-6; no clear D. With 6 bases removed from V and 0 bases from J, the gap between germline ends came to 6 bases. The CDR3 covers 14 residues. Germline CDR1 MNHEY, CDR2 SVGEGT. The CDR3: CASRKSSGANVLTF. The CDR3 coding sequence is TGTGCCAGCAGAAAAAGCTCTGGGGCCAACGTCCTGACTTTC.